One sample yielded the 18 T cell receptor beta chains listed below, sequenced in a study of CD8 T cells in Susac syndrome. Random hexamers were used to reverse transcribe the RNA input (about 0.45 to 1 ug). From the immunoSEQ multiplex PCR reads, TCRdb called clonotypes with MiXCR, one entry per CDR3 protein. The sample has some 200,000 distinct CDR3 sequences; roughly 95% are singletons. The sample was CD4+ T cells from PBMCs. Source of these receptors: a human donor with Susac syndrome.

V gene TRBV9 combines with J gene TRBJ2-5; 7 bases agree with TRBD1. Trimming at V came to 3 bases and at J to 5 bases, leaving 4 bases not matched to a gene. Germline CDR1 and CDR2: SGDLS and YYNGEE. The CDR3 is 13 residues long. For the CDR3, the DNA is TGTGCCAGCAGCGGCACAGGGGTGGAGACCCAGTACTTC. This codes for CASSGTGVETQYF.

The chain has TRBV27 and TRBJ1-2; 9 bases map to TRBD1. Germline loops: CDR1 MNHEY, CDR2 SMNVEV (reference sequence). CDR3 length: 14 amino acids. V dropped 2 bases and J dropped 6; count of bases not matched to a gene: 4. In DNA, the CDR3 is TGTGCCAGCAGTTTAGCCGGACAGGGGAATGGCTACACCTTC. It codes for CASSLAGQGNGYTF.

The rearrangement uses TRBV7-2 and TRBJ2-7, with D possibly matching TRBD1 (8 bases). Trimming took off 6 bases at V and 6 bases at J, with 21 bases between the two ends. Germline CDR1 SGHTA, CDR2 FQGNSA. This CDR3 has 15 amino acids. The DNA of the CDR3 is TGTGCCAGCAGAAGGGATGTAACAGGGGGGGGCGAGCAGTACTTC. Residues: CASRRDVTGGGEQYF. The whole variable domain, remainder taken from reference TRBV7-2 and TRBJ2-7, is GAGVSQSPSNKVTEKGKDVELRCDPISGHTALYWYRQSLGQGLEFLIYFQGNSAPDKSGLPSDRFSAERTGGSVSTLTIQRTQQEDSAVYLCASRRDVTGGGEQYFGPGTRLTVT.

This chain uses TRBV18 with TRBJ2-1; D is uncertain. The CDR3 contains 14 residues. Germline V gene sequence: CDR1 KGHSH, CDR2 LQKENI. Trimming shortened V by 0 bases and J by 3 bases, and 6 bases separated the two germline ends. For the CDR3, the DNA is TGTGCCAGCTCACCACCACAGAACTACAATGAGCAGTTCTTC. It is translated as CASSPPQNYNEQFF.

The chain employs TRBV29-1 and TRBJ2-3, with a possible D match to TRBD2 (6 bases). Trimming took 3 bases from V and 6 from J, leaving 13 bases between them. The CDR3 length is 13 residues. The V gene's germline CDR1 is SQVTM and CDR2 ANQGSEA. The chain's CDR3 is CSVEPGGGDTQYF. DNA of the CDR3: TGCAGCGTTGAGCCCGGGGGTGGGGATACGCAGTATTTT.

The chain couples TRBV3-1 to TRBJ1-2; 7 bases line up with TRBD1. V was pared by 4 bases and J by 4 bases, with 12 bases of the junction left unmatched. Germline CDR1 is LGHDT and CDR2 is YNNKEL (reference sequence). The length of the CDR3 is 16 residues. The CDR3, as DNA: TGTGCCAGCAGCCCACGGACAGGCCCTACTGGCTATGGCTACACCTTC. Its protein product is CASSPRTGPTGYGYTF.

The chain combines TRBV20-1 with TRBJ2-3; the match to TRBD1 covers 9 bases. Unmatched junction bases numbered 6, after V lost 3 bases and J lost 2 bases. Germline V gene lookup returns CDR1 DFQATT and CDR2 SNEGSKA (reference sequence). This CDR3 is built from 15 residues. As DNA, the CDR3 is TGCAGTGCTAGCCTGACAGGGGGGCTCACAGATACGCAGTATTTT. Its protein is CSASLTGGLTDTQYF.

The V call is TRBV7-2, the J call TRBJ2-3; 12 bases line up with TRBD2. The CDR3 spans 16 residues. V lost 5 bases to trimming and J lost 3 bases; unmatched junction nucleotides: 6. Germline CDR1 and CDR2: SGHTA and FQGNSA. The CDR3: CASSPLAGGRTDTQYF. CDR3 DNA: TGTGCCAGCAGCCCTCTAGCGGGGGGGCGGACAGATACGCAGTATTTT.

The chain links TRBV3-1 to TRBJ2-3; TRBD2 aligns across 16 bases. The CDR3 totals 20 residues. The V gene's germline CDR1 is LGHDT and CDR2 YNNKEL (reference sequence). J lost 3 bases, V lost 0 bases, and 9 bases had no gene match. The CDR3 DNA sequence: TGTGCCAGCAGCCAAGACTTGGGACTAGCGGGGGGGTTGGGGACAGATACGCAGTATTTT. It translates to CASSQDLGLAGGLGTDTQYF.

This chain links TRBV19 with TRBJ1-5, with D possibly matching TRBD1 (5 bases). Trimming took off 5 bases at V and 1 base at J, with 9 bases between the two ends. CDR1 is LNHDA and CDR2 is SQIVND in the germline V gene (reference sequence). This CDR3 has 14 amino acids. The CDR3 coding sequence is TGTGCCAGTAGTGTTCAGGGAAGCAATCAGCCCCAGCATTTT. Translated, it gives CASSVQGSNQPQHF.

V usage is TRBV5-1 and J usage is TRBJ2-7; 8 nucleotides agree with TRBD1. The CDR3 totals 15 residues. V shed 3 bases, J shed 6 bases, and the junction held 11 bases outside the gene matches. Germline loops: CDR1 SGHRS, CDR2 YFSETQ. In nucleotides, the CDR3 is TGCGCCAGCAGCTCGACACAGGGTGGACAGGGCGAGCAGTACTTC. Protein product: CASSSTQGGQGEQYF. The full variable domain, in which reference TRBV5-1 and TRBJ2-7 provide the parts outside the CDR3, is KAGVTQTPRYLIKTRGQQVTLSCSPISGHRSVSWYQQTPGQGLQFLFEYFSETQRNKGNFPGRFSGRQFSNSRSEMNVSTLELGDSALYLCASSSTQGGQGEQYFGPGTRLTVT.

The V gene is TRBV5-1, the J gene TRBJ1-1; possibly TRBD1 for D (6 bases). Trimming cost V 4 bases and J 1 base, with 11 bases left between them. Germline V CDR1 and CDR2: SGHRS, YFSETQ. The CDR3 is 14 amino acids. Here the CDR3 reads CASSASRGNTEAFF. The CDR3, as DNA: TGCGCCAGCAGCGCATCCAGGGGGAACACTGAAGCTTTCTTT.

The chain links TRBV9 to TRBJ2-5; TRBD1 might be the D (5 bases). Germline V gene sequence: CDR1 SGDLS, CDR2 YYNGEE. V gave up 0 bases and J gave up 5 bases, with 14 bases separating them. The CDR3 spans 15 residues. The CDR3 DNA reads TGTGCCAGCAGCGTAGAGCCCAGGGTTTCGGAGACCCAGTACTTC. This translates into CASSVEPRVSETQYF.

The chain carries TRBV20-1 and TRBJ2-3; the match to TRBD2 covers 7 bases. Germline-derived CDR1 and CDR2 are DFQATT and SNEGSKA (reference sequence). After removal of 2 bases from V and 2 bases from J, the junction contained 10 bases not matched to a gene. This CDR3 contains 16 residues. CDR3 sequence: CSARHFRDYYTDTQYF. CDR3 sequence (DNA): TGCAGTGCTAGACACTTCAGGGACTACTACACAGATACGCAGTATTTT.

The V and J genes are TRBV7-2 and TRBJ1-6; 7 bases align to TRBD1. J gave up 7 bases and V 1 base, and 10 bases lay outside the gene matches. The germline CDR1 and CDR2 sequences are SGHTA and FQGNSA. This CDR3 is built from 17 residues. The CDR3 DNA reads TGTGCCAGCAGCTTAGACCCCACAGGGGTGAGGAATTCACCCCTCCACTTT. Its translation: CASSLDPTGVRNSPLHF.

The V gene is TRBV20-1, the J gene TRBJ2-5; TRBD2 agrees at 8 bases. V shed 6 bases and J 1 base; nucleotides not matched to a gene: 4. The CDR3 totals 13 residues. The germline V gene encodes CDR1 DFQATT and CDR2 SNEGSKA (reference sequence). This chain's CDR3 is CSAGGLVQETQYF. The CDR3 nucleotides read TGCAGTGCAGGGGGACTAGTCCAAGAGACCCAGTACTTC.

The rearrangement joins TRBV12-3 or TRBV12-4 to TRBJ2-7; D tentatively fits TRBD1 or TRBD2 (5 bases each). The V end lost 3 bases, the J end lost 1 base, and 16 bases lay between the germline ends. The CDR3 runs 16 residues. CDR3 residues: CASSFSPGRTSYEQYF. The CDR3 DNA sequence: TGTGCCAGCAGTTTTTCCCCGGGACGGACTTCCTACGAGCAGTACTTC.

The CDR3 DNA reads as TGTGCCAGCAGTTTAGCGTCGACAGGGACCCAAGAGACCCAGTACTTC. It specifies CASSLASTGTQETQYF. The chain employs TRBV12-3 or TRBV12-4 and TRBJ2-5; 7 bases are a match to TRBD1. The CDR3 is 16 residues long. The V gene end was trimmed by 0 bases and the J gene end by 1 base; junction bases not matched to a gene: 5.